The 5 T cell receptor beta chains below were found in one sample sequenced in a study of control samples from healthy donors and cancer patients. TCRdb keeps only in-frame clones here, not all; method: immunoSEQ multiplex PCR. The data show about 150,000 clones, 93% seen once. The sequenced material came from blood. The receptors derive from a man aged 18 to 35 in good health.

The chain carries TRBV9 and TRBJ2-1; 9 bases are shared with TRBD2. The germline V gene has CDR1 SGDLS and CDR2 YYNGEE. V dropped 0 bases and J dropped 10; count of bases not matched to a gene: 17. The CDR3 spans 18 residues. The CDR3 bases are TGTGCCAGCAGCGTAGAACATGGGGGTAGCGGGAGATTTGGGGAGCAGTTCTTC. Translating gives CASSVEHGGSGRFGEQFF.

The table lists this clone with a count of one. This chain joins TRBV27 and TRBJ1-2; 9 nucleotides line up with TRBD1. The CDR3 is made up of 15 amino acids. The trim removed 8 bases at V and 5 bases at J, leaving 12 bases unmatched. Germline values: CDR1 MNHEY, CDR2 SMNVEV (reference sequence). The CDR3 nucleotides are TGTGCCAGCGGACTAGCCGGGACAGGGAGTTATGGCTACACCTTC. Translating it yields CASGLAGTGSYGYTF.

The chain combines TRBV5-4 with TRBJ1-1; no clear D gene. The V end lost 4 bases, the J end lost 1 base, and 8 bases lay between the germline ends. CDR1 is SGHNT and CDR2 is YYREEE in the germline V gene (reference sequence). The CDR3 has 13 residues. CDR3 region: CASSRRGNTEAFF. CDR3 nucleotides: TGTGCCAGCAGCCGGCGGGGGAACACTGAAGCTTTCTTT.

This clone appeared once. This sequence joins TRBV19 and TRBJ2-7; 10 positions match TRBD2. CDR3 length equals 16 residues. Germline values: CDR1 LNHDA, CDR2 SQIVND (reference sequence). The junction had 9 bases not matched to a gene; V was cut back by 6 bases and J by 1 base. The CDR3 sequence is CASRKEGTSDSYEQYF. CDR3 DNA sequence: TGTGCCAGTAGAAAAGAGGGGACTAGCGATTCCTACGAGCAGTACTTC.

The V and J genes are TRBV9 and TRBJ2-1; TRBD2 might be the D (6 bases). The CDR3 loop spans 16 amino acids. The germline gives CDR1 SGDLS, CDR2 YYNGEE. Trimming took off 2 bases at V and 0 bases at J, with 12 bases between the two ends. DNA for the CDR3: TGTGCCAGCAGCGTCGGCGGACTAAGCTCCTACAATGAGCAGTTCTTC. Its translation is CASSVGGLSSYNEQFF.